Below are 13 T cell receptor beta chains sequenced from a single sample in a study of graft-versus-host responses after intestinal transplantation. These receptors have no known antigen. Sequencing was performed with immunoSEQ multiplex PCR; in TCRdb, only in-frame clones are kept and a portion is missing. Here the sample spans about 40,000 clones, approximately 95% being singletons. This specimen consisted of unstimulated CD8+ T cells sorted from spleen or lymph node cells, obtained before transplant. These receptors were obtained from a human donor who was the organ donor for an intestinal transplant.

The chain joins TRBV19 to TRBJ1-2; TRBD1 matches 7 bases. The trim removed 7 bases at V and 6 bases at J, leaving 11 bases unmatched. This CDR3 region has 14 residues. The V gene's germline CDR1 is LNHDA and CDR2 SQIVND (reference sequence). Here the CDR3 reads CASNSNRGANGYTF. CDR3 coding DNA: TGTGCCAGTAACTCGAACAGGGGAGCGAATGGCTACACCTTC.

The chain is built from TRBV11-3 and TRBJ2-7; 13 bases map to TRBD2. J gave up 6 bases and V 3 bases, and 2 bases lay outside the gene matches. Looked up from germline, CDR1 is SGHNT and CDR2 is YENEEA. The CDR3 length is 14 residues. In DNA, the CDR3 is TGTGCCAGCAGCTTTGGGACTAGCGGGGCCGAGCAGTACTTC. Protein product: CASSFGTSGAEQYF.

The chain uses TRBV7-9 and TRBJ2-6; D is ambiguous. CDR3 length: 17 residues. Germline assignment: CDR1 SEHNR and CDR2 FQNEAQ (reference sequence). V lost 7 bases and J 0 bases, leaving 16 bases between the germline ends. In DNA, the CDR3 is TGTGCCAGCATCCGGCCAGACGGCTACTCTGGGGCCAACGTCCTGACTTTC. It yields the protein CASIRPDGYSGANVLTF.

This clone has only one observation. This chain links TRBV6-6 with TRBJ2-3; TRBD2 agrees at 12 bases. Losses at the gene ends were 4 bases for V and 7 bases for J; bases not matched to a gene: 9. CDR3 length equals 16 residues. The germline V gene has CDR1 MNHNY and CDR2 SVGAGI (reference sequence). CDR3 in DNA: TGTGCCAGCAGTTCCGCTGGACTAGCGGGGCGCAATACGCAGTATTTT. This sequence encodes CASSSAGLAGRNTQYF.

V usage is TRBV27 and J usage is TRBJ2-2; perhaps TRBD2 as D (5 bases). Germline V lookup: CDR1 MNHEY, CDR2 SMNVEV (reference sequence). V shed 5 bases and J shed 6 bases, with 13 bases lying between them. This CDR3 has 14 residues. CDR3 sequence (DNA): TGTGCCAGCAGTAATGTCGCTAGCCCCGGGGAGCTGTTTTTT. Translation gives CASSNVASPGELFF.

The CDR3 nucleotides are TGTGCCAGCAGGGGCTTGAACACTGAAGCTTTCTTT. Its translation is CASRGLNTEAFF. V and J are TRBV13 and TRBJ1-1; D unclear. The V gene's germline CDR1 is PRHDT and CDR2 FYEKMQ (reference sequence). The CDR3 spans 12 residues. V was clipped by 6 bases and J by 0 bases, with 5 bases between them.

CDR3 sequence: CASSLTTNTEAFF. The CDR3 nucleotides are TGTGCCAGCAGCCTGACGACGAACACTGAAGCTTTCTTT. The gene calls are TRBV14 and TRBJ1-1; D not resolved. V lost 4 bases and J lost 1, with 7 bases in between. This CDR3 is 13 amino acids long. From germline, CDR1 is SGHDN and CDR2 FVKESK. Supplemented by reference TRBV14 and TRBJ1-1, the full variable domain reads EAGVTQFPSHSVIEKGQTVTLRCDPISGHDNLYWYRRVMGKEIKFLLHFVKESKQDESGMPNNRFLAERTGGTYSTLKVQPAELEDSGVYFCASSLTTNTEAFFGQGTRLTVV.

V gene TRBV4-3 combines with J gene TRBJ2-5; 14 bases are shared with TRBD2. This CDR3 region has 19 residues. In germline, CDR1 is LGHNA, CDR2 YSLEER. Unmatched junction bases numbered 12, after V lost 0 bases and J lost 6 bases. The CDR3 region has the DNA TGCGCCAGCAGCCAAGATCTCTTCGGCGGGACTAGCGGGGGAAAGACCCAGTACTTC. This translates into CASSQDLFGGTSGGKTQYF.

This chain uses TRBV19 with TRBJ1-1, with D hard to call. Germline V gene sequence: CDR1 LNHDA, CDR2 SQIVND (reference sequence). V was trimmed by 2 bases and J by 8 bases, leaving 6 bases between them. The CDR3 extends over 11 amino acids. CDR3 bases: TGTGCCAGTAGTATATGGGGAGAAGCTTTCTTT. This sequence encodes CASSIWGEAFF.

Notes on this clone: An end of the junction differs from the germline gene, which may be a read error. Other DNA sequences in this sample translate to the same CDR3. The chain couples TRBV2 to TRBJ2-7, with 7 bases aligning to TRBD2. This CDR3 is 15 amino acids long. Germline assignment: CDR1 SNHLY and CDR2 FYNNEI. CDR3 amino acids: CASWAGVQPHHEQYF. The CDR3 DNA reads as TGCGCCAGCTGGGCGGGGGTACAGCCGCATCACGAGCAGTACTTC.

This clone was detected only a few times. The chain uses TRBV11-2 and TRBJ2-7; maybe TRBD1 (5 bases). Trimming took 6 bases from V and 4 from J, leaving 13 bases between them. In germline, CDR1 is SGHAT, CDR2 FQNNGV. The CDR3 runs to 13 residues. This CDR3 is CASRARVGYEQYF. For the CDR3, the DNA is TGTGCCAGCAGGGCCAGGGTAGGTTACGAGCAGTACTTC.

This chain connects TRBV4-3 to TRBJ2-7; TRBD1 is a possible D gene (6 bases). CDR1 LGHNA and CDR2 YSLEER come from the germline V gene. Trimming left V 5 bases short and J 6 bases short, with 14 bases between. CDR3 length: 13 amino acids. DNA of the CDR3: TGCGCCAGCAGCGCTACAGGGTTCGCCGAGCAGTACTTC. Translation gives CASSATGFAEQYF.

The rearrangement uses TRBV7-2 and TRBJ1-1; no reliable D call. This CDR3 spans 14 amino acids. V gave up 10 bases and J gave up 2 bases, with 17 bases separating them. CDR1 and CDR2 (germline): SGHTA, FQGNSA. For the CDR3, the DNA is TGTGCCACCCGGCCCGGCCTCCCCAACACTGAAGCTTTCTTT. As protein: CATRPGLPNTEAFF.